This passage covers 6 T cell receptor beta chains from one sample sequenced in a study of blood T cell repertoires in COVID-19. Here immunoSEQ multiplex PCR was the method, and the copy in TCRdb shows in-frame clones only, minus some. The sample lists 240,000 or so clones, over 75% occurring once. The sequencing input was peripheral blood. Source of these receptors: a woman aged 25 to 39 with acute or convalescent COVID-19.

In this sample, this clone turned up once. CDR3 region: CSVEVGSYEQYF. CDR3 sequence (DNA): TGCAGCGTTGAAGTGGGCAGCTACGAGCAGTACTTC. The chain is built from TRBV29-1 and TRBJ2-7; D is undetermined. Deletions cut 1 base from V and 3 bases from J, with 7 bases between. Germline V CDR1 and CDR2: SQVTM, ANQGSEA. The CDR3 spans 12 residues.

This clone showed up just once. The chain couples TRBV5-4 to TRBJ2-5; a weak D match, TRBD2 (5 bases). Trimming stripped 4 bases from V and 1 base from J, with 14 bases between. Germline CDR1 is SGHNT and CDR2 is YYREEE (reference sequence). The CDR3 covers 15 residues. CDR3 nucleotides: TGTGCCAGCAGCCTACTACTAGGGATCCAAGAGACCCAGTACTTC. It encodes CASSLLLGIQETQYF.

The chain combines TRBV6-6 with TRBJ1-3, with D possibly matching TRBD1 (6 bases). V dropped 6 bases and J dropped 1 base, with 13 bases sitting between them. This CDR3 spans 15 amino acids. Germline-derived CDR1 and CDR2 are MNHNY and SVGAGI (reference sequence). CDR3 bases: TGTGCCAGCAGCTCTCCGGACAGATCTGGAAACACCATATATTTT. Amino acids: CASSSPDRSGNTIYF.

This clone came up once. The same CDR3 is also encoded by other DNA sequences in this sample. The chain carries TRBV9 and TRBJ2-5, with 9 positions matching TRBD2. The CDR3 has 16 amino acids. The J segment lost 1 base and the V segment lost 0 bases, leaving 4 bases of the junction unmatched. The germline V gene encodes CDR1 SGDLS and CDR2 YYNGEE. This chain's CDR3 is CASSVGPSGIQETQYF. The CDR3, as DNA: TGTGCCAGCAGCGTAGGACCTAGCGGGATCCAAGAGACCCAGTACTTC.

This chain connects TRBV12-3 or TRBV12-4 to TRBJ1-1, with unresolved D. The CDR3 extends over 13 amino acids. V lost 1 base, J lost 10 bases, and 13 bases lay in between. In DNA form, the CDR3 reads TGTGCCAGCAGTTTAGGTCCAACGCTCGGAGCTTTCTTT. Translating gives CASSLGPTLGAFF.

The V call is TRBV7-3, the J call TRBJ2-1; TRBD2 aligns across 7 bases. CDR1 is SGHTA and CDR2 is FQGTGA in the germline V gene. The length of the CDR3 is 17 residues. With 5 bases clipped from V and 0 bases from J, the junction kept 10 bases outside the gene matches. The CDR3 DNA follows: TGTGCCAGCAGCCCTAATAGGGGCGGGAGCTCCTACAATGAGCAGTTCTTC. This sequence encodes CASSPNRGGSSYNEQFF.